This T cell receptor (beta chain) was found in a study of Ad26.COV2.S vaccination and SARS-CoV-2 variants. Study-level points and caveats: Participants in the vaccine arm had higher spike-specific TCR breadth; placebo recipients had lower.

Treatment described: 19 received Ad26.COV2.S at low or high dose, single or two shots; five or six received placebo; per-sample allocation not given. The investigators took samples on day 63 after the first vaccine or placebo injection. An Ad26 vector was used to express Wuhan-strain SARS-CoV-2 spike as the vaccine. Remarks on this clone: Its antigen is unknown.

Germline CDR1 and CDR2: SGHVS and FQNEAQ. The CDR3 totals 14 residues. With 1 base removed from V and 1 base from J, the gap between germline ends came to 7 bases. Sequencing was performed with immunoSEQ multiplex PCR; in TCRdb, only in-frame clones are kept and a portion is missing. The sample lists roughly 390,000 clones, about 85% occurring once. The J gene is TRBJ1-1, the V gene TRBV7-8, with D unresolved. The clonotype comes from a person aged 18-60 years who received the Ad26.COV2.S COVID-19 vaccine or a placebo. The source was peripheral blood, collected in a trial of Ad26.COV2.S vaccine versus placebo. CDR3 nucleotides: TGTGCCAGCAGCTTAGATAGCACGAACACTGAAGCTTTCTTT. Protein sequence: CASSLDSTNTEAFF.